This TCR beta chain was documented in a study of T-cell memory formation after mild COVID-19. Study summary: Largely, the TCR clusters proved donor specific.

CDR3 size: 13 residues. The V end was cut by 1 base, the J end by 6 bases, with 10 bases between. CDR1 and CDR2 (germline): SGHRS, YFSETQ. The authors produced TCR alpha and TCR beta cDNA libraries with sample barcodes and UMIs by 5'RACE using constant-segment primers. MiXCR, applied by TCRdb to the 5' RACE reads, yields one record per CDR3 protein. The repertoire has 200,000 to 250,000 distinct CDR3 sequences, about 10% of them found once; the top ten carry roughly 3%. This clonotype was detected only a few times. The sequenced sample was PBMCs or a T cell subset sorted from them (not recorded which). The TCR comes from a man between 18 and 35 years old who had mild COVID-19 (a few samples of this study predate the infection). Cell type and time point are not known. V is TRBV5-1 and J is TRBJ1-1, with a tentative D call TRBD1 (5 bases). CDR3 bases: TGCGCCAGCAGCTTGATGTGGGGGTCTGAAGCTTTCTTT. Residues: CASSLMWGSEAFF.